One sample yielded the 12 T cell receptor beta chains listed below, sequenced in a study of shared clonotypes between healthy human individuals. The repertoire was sequenced with immunoSEQ multiplex PCR; TCRdb's copy has only in-frame clones and lacks some. The profile covers 2 million to 2.5 million clones, with roughly 95% appearing a single time and less than 0.15% taken by the ten largest. Sequencing used naive CD4+ T cells sorted from blood. Subset described: CD45RA+ positively selected. The receptor source for this set is a man younger than 35 in good health.

This chain uses TRBV5-1 with TRBJ1-1; 11 nucleotides align to TRBD1. CDR1 and CDR2 from the germline V gene are SGHRS and YFSETQ. The CDR3 sequence is 17 residues long. Unmatched junction bases numbered 10, after V lost 2 bases and J lost 4 bases. Here the CDR3 reads CASSFGTGGRVGTEAFF. CDR3 in DNA: TGCGCCAGCAGCTTTGGGACAGGGGGTCGTGTTGGCACTGAAGCTTTCTTT.

The genes are TRBV13 and TRBJ2-1; tentatively, D is TRBD2 (5 bases). CDR1 and CDR2 (germline): PRHDT, FYEKMQ (reference sequence). V lost 5 bases and J lost 10, with 21 bases in between. The CDR3 loop spans 15 amino acids. The CDR3 is CASSPGFSGVEEQFF. CDR3 nucleotides: TGTGCCAGCAGCCCGGGGTTTAGTGGGGTGGAGGAGCAGTTCTTC.

The V gene is TRBV5-1, the J gene TRBJ1-1; D not certain. Germline assignment: CDR1 SGHRS and CDR2 YFSETQ. The CDR3 runs 15 residues. V gave up 3 bases and J gave up 1 base, with 13 bases separating them. CDR3 sequence reads: CASSSRGLANTEAFF. In DNA form, the CDR3 reads TGCGCCAGCAGCTCCAGAGGATTGGCGAACACTGAAGCTTTCTTT.

This chain links TRBV6-1 with TRBJ1-5; 7 bases map to TRBD1. Trimming cost V 7 bases and J 2 bases; bases outside gene matches: 5. The germline V gene has CDR1 MNHNS and CDR2 SASEGT. This CDR3 has 14 residues. Written as DNA, the CDR3 is TGTGCCAGCATCGCCCAGGGGGGCAATCAGCCCCAGCATTTT. It yields the protein CASIAQGGNQPQHF.

This clone was counted once. The chain joins TRBV25-1 to TRBJ1-2, with a tentative D call TRBD1 (5 bases). The CDR3 covers 15 residues. Trimming stripped 0 bases from V and 8 bases from J, with 16 bases between. The V gene's germline CDR1 is MGHDK and CDR2 SYGVNS. The chain's CDR3 is CASSEYGEGPAGYTF. The DNA of the CDR3 is TGTGCCAGCAGTGAATATGGCGAGGGGCCAGCGGGCTACACCTTC.

This sequence joins TRBV19 and TRBJ1-4; 10 bases map to TRBD1. Germline CDR1 and CDR2: LNHDA and SQIVND (reference sequence). The length of the CDR3 is 15 residues. V gave up 3 bases and J gave up 8 bases; unmatched junction bases: 6. CDR3 nucleotides: TGTGCCAGTAGTATCTCCGGGACAGGGGAAGAAAAACTGTTTTTT. It encodes CASSISGTGEEKLFF.

This chain connects TRBV10-3 to TRBJ2-3, with D tentatively TRBD2 (5 bases). The germline V gene has CDR1 ENHRY and CDR2 SYGVKD. The CDR3 contains 13 residues. The V end lost 3 bases, the J end lost 5 bases, and 9 bases lay between the germline ends. The CDR3 region has the DNA TGTGCCATCAGTGAAAGTCGGGGAGATACGCAGTATTTT. Amino acids: CAISESRGDTQYF.

The V and J genes are TRBV18 and TRBJ2-7; a weak D match, TRBD2 (5 bases). Germline values: CDR1 KGHSH, CDR2 LQKENI. The V gene lost 6 bases and the J gene lost 2 bases, with 14 bases spanning the gap. The CDR3 has 14 amino acids. CDR3 DNA sequence: TGTGCCAGCTCCCAGAGCGGAGGTCCCTACGAGCAGTACTTC. Its protein is CASSQSGGPYEQYF.

Note on this clone: This specimen includes other DNA sequences encoding the same CDR3. V gene TRBV19 combines with J gene TRBJ2-7, with TRBD2 identical over 13 bases. With V trimmed by 8 bases and J by 0 bases, 1 base remained unmatched. Looked up from germline, CDR1 is LNHDA and CDR2 is SQIVND (reference sequence). CDR3 size: 14 residues. The CDR3 spells CASRTSGSSYEQYF. CDR3 nucleotide sequence: TGTGCCAGTCGGACTAGCGGGAGCTCCTACGAGCAGTACTTC.

The CDR3 region has the DNA TGCGCCAGCAGCTTTACCGGGACAGAGGGCGATTTGGAGACCCAGTACTTC. Its protein is CASSFTGTEGDLETQYF. This chain connects TRBV5-1 to TRBJ2-5; TRBD1 aligns across 7 bases. V was pared by 2 bases and J by 5 bases, with 15 bases of the junction left unmatched. Germline V gene lookup returns CDR1 SGHRS and CDR2 YFSETQ. CDR3 length equals 17 residues.

Only one count was recorded for this clone. V gene TRBV29-1 combines with J gene TRBJ1-1; possible D gene TRBD1, 5 bases. Germline values: CDR1 SQVTM, CDR2 ANQGSEA. Trimming removed 1 base at V and 6 bases at J, with 12 bases between. The length of the CDR3 is 13 residues. The CDR3 protein is CSVEAGAAAEAFF. Written as DNA, the CDR3 is TGCAGCGTTGAAGCCGGGGCGGCGGCTGAAGCTTTCTTT.

The chain links TRBV28 to TRBJ1-2; no reliable D call. CDR1 is MDHEN, CDR2 SYDVKM, per germline. V was clipped by 2 bases and J by 7 bases, with 11 bases between them. This CDR3 contains 13 residues. The CDR3 DNA follows: TGTGCCAGCAGTTTACAGACATATGGTGGCTACACCTTC. It encodes CASSLQTYGGYTF.